This T cell receptor (beta chain) was recovered during a study of cytomegalovirus exposure and HLA in healthy donors (TCRdb year 2017). Regarding the complete study: An earlier analysis of approximately 640 of the donors reported approximately 290 Gb of sequence data and roughly 100 million unique TCR beta sequences from some 180 million T cells. An early release that covered approximately 600 HLA-typed donors contained around 300 gigabases of sequencing data and 85 million to 100 million unique TCR sequences. Of the approximately 370 genotyped donors, 80% to 90% were placed in the genetic ancestry cluster associated with self-reported Caucasian donors. The study was designed to test whether signatures of past pathogen exposure could be identified by cataloging public T cell receptors. The study profiled the T cell repertoires of 550 to 700 subjects by immunosequencing and related them to cytomegalovirus serostatus. Along with the roughly 700-subject first cohort, a separate validation cohort of approximately 110 different subjects was used. To predict cytomegalovirus infection status, the study brought together high-throughput TCR immunosequencing, statistical association of individual TCRs with disease status, and machine learning. In a later analysis, previously published TCR beta repertoires from 550 to 750 donors were re-analyzed and high-resolution HLA genotyping was added so that TCR occurrence patterns could be studied. The later analysis used no new phenotypic data to find candidate immune exposures, relying instead on TCR beta sequences and their occurrence across donors. In an earlier analysis of more than 550 of the donors, high-throughput TCR beta sequencing was used to judge whether each TCR beta V gene segment behaved as functional or pseudogenic. Donor age, sex, ethnicity and CMV serostatus were compiled alongside the repertoire data. In a later genetic analysis, genome-wide SNP genotypes for about 55% of the roughly 670 donors were used, and that subset was treated as a discovery cohort. All discovery cohort repertoires had been generated using a single sequencing platform. Class I and class II HLA loci were covered by the typing at four-digit resolution. Typing coverage varied by locus: about 620-630 donors for A, B, C, DRB1 and DQB1; approximately 520 for DQA1; 606 for DPA1; more than 450 for DPB1. Roughly five DR-DQ haplotypes were treated as single units for association and clustering because of strong linkage in the cohort. Among approximately 370 genotyped donors of the cohort, an average of around 250,000 unique TCR beta nucleotide sequences was sequenced per donor, of which about 18% were non-productive.

Results the study describes overall, beyond this receptor: In a later genetic analysis, fewer N-insertions in productive TCRs were reported among donors in an Asian-associated ancestry cluster than the roughly 700-donor mean. Because some donors lacked HLA typing at each locus, the association tests relied only on the typed subset. A later analysis associated 15,000 to 20,000 TCR beta sequences with specific HLA alleles at a false discovery rate of 0.05. In an earlier analysis of approximately 590 of the donors, most TCR beta V segments were observed in productive rearrangements about 90% or about 30% of the time, broadly matching IMGT annotations. In a later analysis, HLA-associated TCR beta chains showed more clonal expansion and lower generation probabilities than non-associated chains that were equally common. The only immune exposure information available for the cohort was CMV serostatus. The presence/absence analyses assumed that sequencing depth was roughly uniform across donors, and that assumption may not be true. In a later analysis, the rate of TCR association differed among HLA loci, with DRB1 alleles having the most associated TCRs and HLA-C alleles having the fewest. In the study, around 150 TCR beta chains were listed as associated with cytomegalovirus. Assigning TCR associations to individual alleles was difficult when HLA alleles, especially DR and DQ, strongly co-occurred. A cluster of highly shared sequence variants was judged likely to be a technical artifact of the sequencing pipeline. Most TCR sequences were observed very rarely across donors, whereas some public TCRs were present in many individuals. Because counts were too low, under 20 rarely observed V segments, including chromosome 9 orphons, were left out of the earlier analysis of 587 of the donors. Linkage disequilibrium might explain the correlated functional status among segregating V segments, but an unknown experimental factor could not be excluded. An association between a missense DCLRE1C variant and V-gene and J-gene trimming of TCR beta chains was found in a later genetic analysis and replicated in an independent cohort. In a later analysis, several top co-occurrence clusters were reported to appear linked to parvovirus B19, influenza, CMV and Epstein-Barr virus. The classifier was reported to diagnose cytomegalovirus status with high specificity and sensitivity in both the original and validation cohorts. A further reported finding was that TCR beta sequences accurately predicted the HLA-A and HLA-B alleles for most subjects in the first cohort. The authors suggested that the approach could potentially be generalized to other disease states and immunological phenotypes. This cohort had only TCR beta chains sequenced, and the lack of alpha or paired-chain data limited which features could be detected. Most CMV-associated TCR beta chains appeared to be HLA-restricted in a later analysis, and the HLA associations seemed to be driven largely by CMV exposure. In vitro tests confirmed that three of the cytomegalovirus-associated TCR beta chains recognize cytomegalovirus antigens.

The cohort consisted of hundreds of healthy bone marrow donors. At the time of sampling, all cohort members were nominally healthy, though unrecorded immune exposures were likely present. The donor was CMV seronegative and was included in the group of a few hundred seronegative cohort members. A peripheral blood sample was provided by each donor, and peripheral blood mononuclear cells were used for TCR beta sequencing. Genomic DNA extraction from the blood cell samples was performed with the Qiagen DNeasy Blood Extraction Kit. With respect to this clone: Its antigen has not been determined. Base qualities are missing; no much larger clone stands one base away.

The library was prepared using the immunoSEQ multiplex PCR assay. A mixture of 60 forward primers for TCR Vbeta segments and 13 reverse primers for TCR Jbeta segments was used in the multiplex PCR. The CDR3 region of rearranged TCR beta genes was amplified from genomic DNA by a multiplex PCR assay. The amplified TCR beta libraries were sequenced on the Illumina HiSeq System as 87-base-pair reads. In the authors' own workflow: A later analysis tallied roughly 76 million unique TCR beta chains across the 550 to 850 repertoires, and roughly 11 million of those chains were shared by two or more donors. A nearest-neighbor algorithm error-corrected the raw reads and collapsed the reads into unique sequences, merging closely related sequences to remove PCR and sequencing errors. Alignment of CDR3 sequences to IMGT reference sequences was used to assign V, D and J gene segments. Each retained sequence needed at least a six-nucleotide match to both a V gene segment and a J gene segment. A rearrangement was called productive if the CDR3 had no stop codons and remained in frame with V and J, and every other rearrangement was called non-productive. Following IMGT convention, CDR3 was defined as the stretch from the second conserved V-encoded cysteine up to the conserved J-encoded phenylalanine. In an earlier analysis of around 600 of the donors, sequences lacking an unambiguous match to a single V gene segment were excluded. An earlier analysis of several hundred of the donors classified V segments as functional when productive rearrangements were above 56.7% and as segregating when the standard deviation between donors was above 5%. A statistical classification framework was developed to diagnose cytomegalovirus status using the catalog of TCR beta chain sequences. A later analysis assigned V and J genes by comparing TCR nucleotide sequences with IMGT/GENE-DB human TR gene sequences. A later analysis assigned CDR3 sequences and most-parsimonious VDJ recombination scenarios with the TCRdist pipeline. In a later analysis, every TCR beta chain was defined by the combination of its CDR3 amino acid sequence and its V-gene family, and reads without a unique V-gene family were dropped. In a later analysis, several hundred highly shared, low-generation-probability nucleotide sequences were removed to address suspected cross-contamination and a sequencing artifact. For each public chain, a later analysis derived a clonal expansion index from normalized ranks of inferred template counts within each repertoire. Generation probabilities in a later analysis came from a VDJ recombination model fitted to out-of-frame rearrangements, and those results were checked against IGoR. Hypergeometric tests were used in a later analysis to score TCR-TCR, TCR-HLA and TCR-CMV co-occurrence, with a repertoire-size bias correction applied to the TCR pairs. False discovery rates were estimated in a later analysis by permuting HLA or CMV assignments 20 times. A later analysis grouped co-occurring TCRs with DBSCAN, adding TCRdist sequence similarity when clustering within HLA-allele-positive subsets. For co-occurrence clustering, repertoires with fewer than 30,000 or more than 120,000 public chains were excluded, along with four or five repertoires with anomalous nucleotide sharing. The table comes from immuneACCESS by way of TCRdb, which keeps in-frame sequences with V and J called. Part of the clones is missing from these tables; in studies checked, under half for an unresolved V gene and the rest for unknown reasons. That table supplies the V and J calls and clone size; D and trimming were determined from the DNA. The sample records 110,000 to 150,000 clones, over 60% of which are singletons. Less than 2% of the sample belongs to the ten largest clones.

The clonotype was recovered from a woman in her twenties or thirties in good health and CMV-seronegative. Sequenced material: PBMCs.

Here the CDR3 is given as CASSPDRAYEQYF. Here is the DNA: TGCGCCAGCAGCCCGGACAGGGCCTACGAGCAGTACTTC. The chain uses TRBV10-2 and TRBJ2-7; TRBD1 agrees with 8 junctional bases. Taken from cysteine to phenylalanine, the CDR3 has 13 residues. Solely the CDR3 DNA is kept, with 39 bases framed from the first base. Compared with germline, V lacks 6 bases and J lacks 2 bases; bases without a gene match: 3. Reading the germline V gene gives CDR1 WSHSY and CDR2 SAAADI.